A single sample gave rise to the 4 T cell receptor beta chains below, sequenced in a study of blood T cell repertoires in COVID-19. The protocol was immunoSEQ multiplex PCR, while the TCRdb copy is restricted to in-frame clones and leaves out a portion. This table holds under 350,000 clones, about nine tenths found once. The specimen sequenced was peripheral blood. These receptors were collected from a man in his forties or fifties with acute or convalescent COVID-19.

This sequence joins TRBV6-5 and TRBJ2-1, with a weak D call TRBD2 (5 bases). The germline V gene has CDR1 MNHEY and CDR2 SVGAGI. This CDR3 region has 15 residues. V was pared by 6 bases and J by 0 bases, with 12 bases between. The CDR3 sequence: CASRPDLSSYNEQFF. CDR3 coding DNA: TGTGCCAGCAGGCCGGACTTGAGCTCCTACAATGAGCAGTTCTTC.

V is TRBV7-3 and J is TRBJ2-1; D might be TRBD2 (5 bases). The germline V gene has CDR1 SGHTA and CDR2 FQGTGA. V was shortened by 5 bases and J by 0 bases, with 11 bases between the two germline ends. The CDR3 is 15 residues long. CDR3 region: CASSAPGSSYNEQFF. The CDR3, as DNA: TGTGCCAGCAGCGCCCCGGGGAGCTCCTACAATGAGCAGTTCTTC.

This CDR3 reads CSVWGAGTDTQYF. CDR3 DNA sequence: TGCAGCGTTTGGGGCGCCGGCACAGATACGCAGTATTTT. V and J are TRBV29-1 and TRBJ2-3, with D tentatively TRBD1 (5 bases). Trimming left V 5 bases short and J 1 base short, with 10 bases between. This CDR3 comprises 13 residues. The germline CDR1 and CDR2 sequences are SQVTM and ANQGSEA.

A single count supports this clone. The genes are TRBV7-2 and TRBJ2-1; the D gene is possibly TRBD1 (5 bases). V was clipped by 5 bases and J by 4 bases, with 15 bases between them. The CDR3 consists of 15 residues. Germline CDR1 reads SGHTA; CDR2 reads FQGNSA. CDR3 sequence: CASSPRRQQYNEQFF. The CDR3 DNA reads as TGTGCCAGCAGCCCCCGAAGACAGCAATACAATGAGCAGTTCTTC.